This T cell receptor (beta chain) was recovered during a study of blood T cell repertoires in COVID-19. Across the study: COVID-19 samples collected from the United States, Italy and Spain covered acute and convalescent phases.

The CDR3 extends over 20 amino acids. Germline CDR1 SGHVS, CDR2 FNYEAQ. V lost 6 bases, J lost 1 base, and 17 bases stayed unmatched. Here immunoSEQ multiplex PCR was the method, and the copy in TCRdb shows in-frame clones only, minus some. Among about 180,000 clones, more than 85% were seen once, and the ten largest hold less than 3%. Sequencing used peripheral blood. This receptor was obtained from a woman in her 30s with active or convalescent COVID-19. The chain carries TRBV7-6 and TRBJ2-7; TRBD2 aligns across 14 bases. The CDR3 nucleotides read TGTGCCAGCAGTCCTCTGACGGGGATGACTAGCGGGAGGGGGTCCTACGAGCAGTACTTC. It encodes CASSPLTGMTSGRGSYEQYF.